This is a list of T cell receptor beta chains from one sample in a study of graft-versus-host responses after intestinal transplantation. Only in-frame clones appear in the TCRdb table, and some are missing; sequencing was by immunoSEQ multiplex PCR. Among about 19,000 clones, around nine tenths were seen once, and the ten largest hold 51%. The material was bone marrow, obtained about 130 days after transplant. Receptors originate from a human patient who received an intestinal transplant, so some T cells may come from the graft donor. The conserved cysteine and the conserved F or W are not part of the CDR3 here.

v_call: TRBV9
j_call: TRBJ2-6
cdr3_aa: ASSVERFEDRGYSGANVLT

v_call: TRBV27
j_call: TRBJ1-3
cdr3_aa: ASSVTGGVGNTIY

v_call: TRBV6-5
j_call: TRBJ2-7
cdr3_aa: ASTRNQTPYEQY

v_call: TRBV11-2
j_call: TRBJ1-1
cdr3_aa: ASSFRTGNTEAF

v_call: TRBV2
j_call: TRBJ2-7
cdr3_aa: ASTTGQSYEQY

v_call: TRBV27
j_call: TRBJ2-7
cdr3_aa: ASSFSGVIYEQY

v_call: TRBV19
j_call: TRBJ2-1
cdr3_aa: ASTPGSYNEQF

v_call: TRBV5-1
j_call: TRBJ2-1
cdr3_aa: ASSFNWDEQF

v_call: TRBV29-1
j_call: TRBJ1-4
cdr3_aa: SVVGAETNEKLF

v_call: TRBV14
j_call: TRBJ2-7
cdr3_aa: ASSQGTGQSSYEQY

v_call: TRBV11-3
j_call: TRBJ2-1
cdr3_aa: ASSLAGGPDEQF

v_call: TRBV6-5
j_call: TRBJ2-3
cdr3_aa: ASRAGATDTQY

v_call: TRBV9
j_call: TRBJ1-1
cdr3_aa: ASSPGGWGAEAF

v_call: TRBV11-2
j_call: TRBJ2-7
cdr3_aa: ASSPARGAYYEQY

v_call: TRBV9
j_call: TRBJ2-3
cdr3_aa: ASSVGLFDAADTQY